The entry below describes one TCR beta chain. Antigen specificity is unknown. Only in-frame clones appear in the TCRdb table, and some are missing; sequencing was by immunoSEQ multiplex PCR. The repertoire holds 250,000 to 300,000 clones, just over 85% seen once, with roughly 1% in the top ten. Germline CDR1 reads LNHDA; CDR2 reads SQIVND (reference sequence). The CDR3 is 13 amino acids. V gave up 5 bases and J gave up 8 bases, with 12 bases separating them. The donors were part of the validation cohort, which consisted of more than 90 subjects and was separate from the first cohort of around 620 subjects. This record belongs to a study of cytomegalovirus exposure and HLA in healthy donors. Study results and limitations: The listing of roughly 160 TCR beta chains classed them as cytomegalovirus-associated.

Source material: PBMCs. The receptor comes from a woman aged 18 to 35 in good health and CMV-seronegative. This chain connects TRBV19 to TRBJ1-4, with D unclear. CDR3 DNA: TGTGCCAGTAGTCACGGATCAGGCGAAAAACTGTTTTTT. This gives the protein CASSHGSGEKLFF.